The present entry profiles one TCR beta chain with its context. The data were obtained in a study of cytomegalovirus exposure and HLA in healthy donors. PCR was performed using 60 Vbeta and 13 Jbeta primers. Generated by immunoSEQ multiplex PCR, the TCRdb table keeps only in-frame clones and is missing some. The repertoire holds 150,000 to 200,000 clones, with about four fifths as singletons. In germline, CDR1 is SGHTA, CDR2 FQGNSA. The ends were cut back, 3 bases at V and 0 bases at J, with 12 bases in the middle. The CDR3 sequence is 16 residues long. This chain uses TRBV7-2 with TRBJ1-3; D gene ambiguous. Sequenced input: PBMCs. This TCR derives from a man between 35 and 55 years old in good health and CMV-seronegative. Here the CDR3 DNA reads TGTGCCAGCAGCTTGTACGCTCCAGGCTCTGGAAACACCATATATTTT. Encoded protein: CASSLYAPGSGNTIYF.